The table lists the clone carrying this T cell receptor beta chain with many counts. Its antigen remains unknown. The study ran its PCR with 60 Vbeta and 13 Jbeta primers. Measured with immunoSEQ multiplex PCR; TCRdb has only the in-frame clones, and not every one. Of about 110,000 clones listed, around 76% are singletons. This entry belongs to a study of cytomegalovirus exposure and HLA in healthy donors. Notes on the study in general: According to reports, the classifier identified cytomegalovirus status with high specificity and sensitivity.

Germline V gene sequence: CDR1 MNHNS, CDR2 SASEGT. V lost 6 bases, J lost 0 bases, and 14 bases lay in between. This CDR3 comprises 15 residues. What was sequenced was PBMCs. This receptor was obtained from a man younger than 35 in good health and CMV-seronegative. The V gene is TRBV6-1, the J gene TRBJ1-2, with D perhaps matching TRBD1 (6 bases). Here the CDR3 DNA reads TGTGCCAGCAGCGGTCAGGGGTCAGCTAACTATGGCTACACCTTC. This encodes CASSGQGSANYGYTF.